The 26 T cell receptor beta chains in this list originate from one sample, sequenced in a study of blood T cell repertoires in COVID-19. Profiling relied on immunoSEQ multiplex PCR, and the TCRdb table lists in-frame clones only, not all of them. Of some 220,000 clones listed, 75% to 85% are singletons. The sample was peripheral blood. These receptors were taken from a human donor in a cohort sampled during active COVID-19.

The chain couples TRBV5-4 to TRBJ2-1, with TRBD2 identical over 9 bases. Looked up from germline, CDR1 is SGHNT and CDR2 is YYREEE (reference sequence). With V trimmed by 3 bases and J by 5 bases, 9 bases remained unmatched. The CDR3 is made up of 16 amino acids. The CDR3 nucleotides read TGTGCCAGCAGCTCTTGGGGACTAGCAGCAGACAATGAGCAGTTCTTC. Residues: CASSSWGLAADNEQFF.

In DNA, the CDR3 is TGTGCCAGCAGTTCCCGATTGAGCGGGACCTACAATGAGCAGTTCTTC. This gives the protein CASSSRLSGTYNEQFF. The gene calls are TRBV6-5 and TRBJ2-1; 7 bases align to TRBD2. The CDR3 contains 16 residues. The trim removed 4 bases at V and 2 bases at J, leaving 8 bases unmatched. Germline assignment: CDR1 MNHEY and CDR2 SVGAGI.

The chain links TRBV28 to TRBJ2-7; 7 nucleotides align to TRBD2. The germline CDR1 and CDR2 sequences are MDHEN and SYDVKM. Trimming took 7 bases from V and 2 from J; bases not matched to a gene: 5. This CDR3 has 13 amino acids. CDR3 nucleotide sequence: TGTGCCAGCAACCGGGAGGCTCCCTACGAGCAGTACTTC. Translated, it gives CASNREAPYEQYF.

This chain joins TRBV6-1 and TRBJ1-2, with D possibly matching TRBD1 (5 bases). From germline, CDR1 is MNHNS and CDR2 SASEGT. This CDR3 spans 12 amino acids. The V and J ends lost 3 bases and 6 bases respectively, with 8 bases between them. The CDR3 here is CASSDGGDGYTF. CDR3 sequence (DNA): TGTGCCAGCAGTGATGGGGGGGATGGCTACACCTTC.

The V and J genes are TRBV7-6 and TRBJ2-3; D is possibly TRBD1 (5 bases). CDR1 is SGHVS and CDR2 is FNYEAQ in the germline V gene. V was pared by 5 bases and J by 12 bases, with 27 bases between. The CDR3 consists of 16 residues. CDR3 DNA: TGTGCCAGCAGCCCTACCGCGCTTGGACCGACAGATAAACAGTATTTT. Translating it yields CASSPTALGPTDKQYF. The whole variable domain, remainder taken from reference TRBV7-6 and TRBJ2-3, is GAGVSQSPRYKVTKRGQDVALRCDPISGHVSLYWYRQALGQGPEFLTYFNYEAQQDKSGLPNDRFSAERPEGSISTLTIQRTEQRDSAMYRCASSPTALGPTDKQYFGPGTRLTVL.

As DNA, the CDR3 is TGTGCCAGCAGTCCTGAGGGTGATAATTCACCCCTCCACTTT. Translation: CASSPEGDNSPLHF. This chain joins TRBV6-5 and TRBJ1-6; D remains unclear. CDR1 and CDR2 (germline): MNHEY, SVGAGI. Trimming removed 5 bases from V and 5 bases from J, with 10 bases in between. The CDR3 is 14 residues long.

The chain carries TRBV28 and TRBJ1-5; D gene uncertain. Germline V gene lookup returns CDR1 MDHEN and CDR2 SYDVKM. This CDR3 has 12 residues. CDR3 coding DNA: TGTACCGCGGGTGATAGCAATCAGCCCCAGCATTTT. Its protein is CTAGDSNQPQHF.

The chain recombines TRBV2 with TRBJ1-6, with D hard to call. Germline V gene data show CDR1 as SNHLY and CDR2 as FYNNEI. Trimming left V 1 base short and J 13 bases short, with 11 bases between. The CDR3 runs 13 residues. In DNA, the CDR3 is TGTGCCAGCAGTGAAGTCGGAGCCGGGCCCCTCCACTTT. As protein: CASSEVGAGPLHF. Complete variable domain (other parts from reference TRBV2 and TRBJ1-6): EPEVTQTPSHQVTQMGQEVILRCVPISNHLYFYWYRQILGQKVEFLVSFYNNEISEKSEIFDDQFSVERPDGSNFTLKIRSTKLEDSAMYFCASSEVGAGPLHFGNGTRLTVT.

The chain recombines TRBV12-3 or TRBV12-4 with TRBJ1-5; D not certain. Trimming took off 7 bases at V and 1 base at J, with 5 bases between the two ends. This CDR3 has 12 amino acids. This CDR3 is CASTISNQPQHF. CDR3 bases: TGTGCCAGCACTATCAGCAATCAGCCCCAGCATTTT.

The CDR3 bases are TGCGCCAGCAGCCAAGGGCCAGCGGGGGGTGAGCAGTTCTTC. Translating it yields CASSQGPAGGEQFF. The chain joins TRBV4-3 to TRBJ2-1; TRBD2 matches 9 bases. V lost 1 base, J lost 9 bases, and 4 bases stayed unmatched. The CDR3 totals 14 residues. Germline CDR1 reads LGHNA; CDR2 reads YSLEER.

This clone has a count of ten or more. The V gene is TRBV6-6, the J gene TRBJ1-6; TRBD1 aligns across 8 bases. J lost 8 bases, V lost 5 bases, and 5 bases had no gene match. The CDR3 runs 14 residues. Germline V lookup: CDR1 MNHNY, CDR2 SVGAGI (reference sequence). The CDR3 here is CASSVRGLDSPLHF. The CDR3 DNA reads TGTGCCAGCAGTGTCAGGGGGCTTGATTCACCCCTCCACTTT.

This sequence joins TRBV28 and TRBJ2-5, with 9 nucleotides matching TRBD2. The CDR3 length is 16 residues. The J segment lost 4 bases and the V segment lost 5 bases, leaving 11 bases of the junction unmatched. Germline CDR1 is MDHEN and CDR2 is SYDVKM. The CDR3 sequence: CASSLAGGRDGETQYF. As DNA, the CDR3 is TGTGCCAGCAGTCTCGCGGGGGGGCGGGATGGAGAGACCCAGTACTTC.

The rearrangement uses TRBV5-1 and TRBJ2-1, with D unresolved. This CDR3 region has 15 residues. Germline lookup yields CDR1 SGHRS and CDR2 YFSETQ. Trimming took 1 base from V and 0 from J, leaving 8 bases between them. DNA for the CDR3: TGCGCCAGCAGCTTGAGGCAGGTCTCCTACAATGAGCAGTTCTTC. Translation: CASSLRQVSYNEQFF. The complete variable domain, with remaining parts taken from reference TRBV5-1 and TRBJ2-1, reads KAGVTQTPRYLIKTRGQQVTLSCSPISGHRSVSWYQQTPGQGLQFLFEYFSETQRNKGNFPGRFSGRQFSNSRSEMNVSTLELGDSALYLCASSLRQVSYNEQFFGPGTRLTVL.

For the CDR3, the DNA is TGTGCCAGTAGCATGGGGCAGGGGCAGGGCACCGGGGAGCTGTTTTTT. Translating it yields CASSMGQGQGTGELFF. The chain couples TRBV19 to TRBJ2-2, with D maybe TRBD1 (6 bases). Per germline, CDR1 LNHDA and CDR2 SQIVND (reference sequence). The CDR3 is made up of 16 amino acids. V was shortened by 6 bases and J by 4 bases, with 18 bases between the two germline ends. Complete variable domain (other parts from reference TRBV19 and TRBJ2-2): DGGITQSPKYLFRKEGQNVTLSCEQNLNHDAMYWYRQDPGQGLRLIYYSQIVNDFQKGDIAEGYSVSREKKESFPLTVTSAQKNPTAFYLCASSMGQGQGTGELFFGEGSRLTVL.

CDR3 coding DNA: TGTGCCAGCAGCTTGGACAGGGCTCAGCCCCAGCATTTT. This sequence encodes CASSLDRAQPQHF. The chain joins TRBV7-2 to TRBJ1-5; 8 bases map to TRBD1. Germline CDR1 SGHTA, CDR2 FQGNSA. The junction had 1 base not matched to a gene; V was cut back by 3 bases and J by 6 bases. This CDR3 is 13 amino acids long.

V is TRBV3-1 (or the pseudogene TRBV3-2) and J is TRBJ2-1; no clear D gene. There are 12 residues in the CDR3. The germline V gene has CDR1 LGHDT and CDR2 YNNKEL (reference sequence). V dropped 0 bases and J dropped 7 bases, with 4 bases sitting between them. CDR3: CASSQDRNEQFF. The CDR3 nucleotides read TGTGCCAGCAGCCAAGATAGAAATGAGCAGTTCTTC.

This chain joins TRBV4-1 and TRBJ1-5; D uncertain. V lost 1 base to trimming and J lost 4 bases, with 17 bases between them. CDR1 and CDR2 from the germline V gene are MGHRA and YSYEKL. The CDR3 is 17 residues long. The CDR3 is CASSQVRGRMGNQPQHF. DNA for the CDR3: TGCGCCAGCAGCCAAGTGCGAGGGCGGATGGGAAATCAGCCCCAGCATTTT.

The chain joins TRBV28 to TRBJ2-5, with TRBD1 identical over 8 bases. The trim removed 6 bases at V and 1 base at J, leaving 1 base unmatched. This CDR3 contains 13 residues. Germline V CDR1 and CDR2: MDHEN, SYDVKM. CDR3 residues: CASRGQAQETQYF. CDR3 in DNA: TGTGCCAGCAGGGGACAGGCCCAAGAGACCCAGTACTTC.

The CDR3 nucleotides read TGTGCCAGTAGTGCCCTACAGGGGTCCTATGGCTACACCTTC. Translation: CASSALQGSYGYTF. The V call is TRBV19, the J call TRBJ1-2; 7 bases agree with TRBD1. Trimming cost V 5 bases and J 4 bases; bases outside gene matches: 7. This CDR3 region has 14 residues. In germline, CDR1 is LNHDA, CDR2 SQIVND (reference sequence).

The chain employs TRBV6-6 and TRBJ2-5; 10 nucleotides align to TRBD1. The CDR3 length is 13 residues. The germline V gene encodes CDR1 MNHNY and CDR2 SVGAGI (reference sequence). The ends lost 5 bases at V and 4 bases at J; junction bases unmatched: 1. The CDR3 DNA reads TGTGCCAGCAGTCGGGACAGGGGAGAGACCCAGTACTTC. Translated: CASSRDRGETQYF.

The chain has TRBV3-1 (or the pseudogene TRBV3-2) and TRBJ2-7; D is uncertain. Germline loops: CDR1 LGHDT, CDR2 YNNKEL (reference sequence). The CDR3 sequence is 13 residues long. The V end was cut by 0 bases, the J end by 5 bases, with 8 bases between. In DNA, the CDR3 is TGTGCCAGCAGCCAAGACCCCCAGAACGAGCAGTACTTC. This encodes CASSQDPQNEQYF.

This sequence joins TRBV30 and TRBJ2-7; 9 bases agree with TRBD2. CDR1 and CDR2 from the germline V gene are GTSNPN and SVGIG (reference sequence). This CDR3 spans 14 amino acids. V shed 4 bases, J shed 1 base, and the junction held 5 bases outside the gene matches. Written as DNA, the CDR3 is TGTGCCTGGACAGCCAGCGGGGGGTCCTACGAGCAGTACTTC. Its translation: CAWTASGGSYEQYF.

The gene calls are TRBV6-5 and TRBJ1-2; 12 bases are shared with TRBD1. Trimming cost V 6 bases and J 6 bases; bases outside gene matches: 8. The CDR3 is made up of 15 amino acids. Germline CDR1 MNHEY, CDR2 SVGAGI. The CDR3 nucleotides are TGTGCCAGCAGGGGACAGGGGGCCGTAGGGGATGGCTACACCTTC. It translates to CASRGQGAVGDGYTF.

This chain connects TRBV7-9 to TRBJ2-7; 12 bases line up with TRBD1. The V and J ends lost 6 bases and 6 bases, in that order; junction bases with no gene match: 6. The CDR3 runs 14 residues. Germline V gene lookup returns CDR1 SEHNR and CDR2 FQNEAQ (reference sequence). CDR3: CASSWGQGAAEQYF. The CDR3 coding sequence is TGTGCCAGCAGTTGGGGACAGGGGGCGGCCGAGCAGTACTTC. Based on the CDR3 plus reference TRBV7-9 and TRBJ2-7, the full variable domain is DTGVSQNPRHKITKRGQNVTFRCDPISEHNRLYWYRQTLGQGPEFLTYFQNEAQLEKSRLLSDRFSAERPKGSFSTLEIQRTEQGDSAMYLCASSWGQGAAEQYFGPGTRLTVT.

This clone was counted between two and nine times. The chain uses TRBV9 and TRBJ1-6; D uncertain. V lost 4 bases and J 7 bases, leaving 9 bases between the germline ends. The germline gives CDR1 SGDLS, CDR2 YYNGEE. This CDR3 has 13 residues. The DNA for the CDR3 is TGTGCCAGCAGCTCCCCGTTGAATTCACCCCTCCACTTT. Translated, it gives CASSSPLNSPLHF. The complete variable domain, with remaining parts taken from reference TRBV9 and TRBJ1-6, reads DSGVTQTPKHLITATGQRVTLRCSPRSGDLSVYWYQQSLDQGLQFLIQYYNGEERAKGNILERFSAQQFPDLHSELNLSSLELGDSALYFCASSSPLNSPLHFGNGTRLTVT.

This clone turned up a few times. V usage is TRBV28 and J usage is TRBJ2-6; D is uncertain. CDR1 and CDR2 from the germline V gene are MDHEN and SYDVKM. CDR3 size: 13 residues. The V end was cut by 5 bases, the J end by 2 bases, with 4 bases between. CDR3 loop: CASSLPGANVLTF. In nucleotides, the CDR3 is TGTGCCAGCAGTCTACCTGGGGCCAACGTCCTGACTTTC. Filled out from reference TRBV28 and TRBJ2-6, the complete variable domain reads DVKVTQSSRYLVKRTGEKVFLECVQDMDHENMFWYRQDPGLGLRLIYFSYDVKMKEKGDIPEGYSVSREKKERFSLILESASTNQTSMYLCASSLPGANVLTFGAGSRLTVL.